A single sample is the source of the 32 T cell receptor beta chains below, sequenced in a study of blood T cell repertoires in COVID-19. The repertoire was sequenced with immunoSEQ multiplex PCR; TCRdb's copy has only in-frame clones and lacks some. Of 25,000 to 35,000 clones listed, roughly 80% are singletons. The specimen was peripheral blood. The receptors stem from a woman in her 70s with active or convalescent COVID-19.

The rearrangement joins TRBV5-8 to TRBJ1-5; a weak D match, TRBD1 (6 bases). Trimming pared 3 bases from V and 2 bases from J, leaving 15 bases between. The CDR3 covers 16 residues. CDR1 and CDR2 from the germline V gene are SGHTS and YDEGEE. The CDR3 DNA follows: TGTGCCAGCAGCTCTCGAGGGGGATCGGGCAATCAGCCCCAGCATTTT. This encodes CASSSRGGSGNQPQHF.

This clone has only a few counts. The V gene is TRBV18, the J gene TRBJ1-1, with D tentatively TRBD1 (5 bases). Germline V CDR1 and CDR2: KGHSH, LQKENI. The ends were cut back, 5 bases at V and 3 bases at J, with 7 bases in the middle. CDR3 length: 12 amino acids. The CDR3 region has the DNA TGTGCCAGCTCATGGGGGGACACTGAAGCTTTCTTT. It codes for CASSWGDTEAFF.

The chain links TRBV28 to TRBJ2-7, with D possibly TRBD2 on 5 matching bases. Trimming cost V 6 bases and J 6 bases, with 24 bases left between them. The CDR3 consists of 16 residues. Germline V CDR1 and CDR2: MDHEN, SYDVKM. CDR3 in DNA: TGTGCCAGCAGCCCCCCGGGTGTCGGGATGGTTTCCGAGCAGTACTTC. This gives the protein CASSPPGVGMVSEQYF.

This CDR3 reads CASKETSPVAPLHF. The CDR3 DNA reads TGTGCCAGCAAGGAGACCTCGCCAGTGGCACCCCTCCACTTT. This sequence joins TRBV28 and TRBJ1-6, with D unclear. Germline V gene data show CDR1 as MDHEN and CDR2 as SYDVKM. Trimming pared 7 bases from V and 11 bases from J, leaving 18 bases between. The CDR3 extends over 14 amino acids.

CDR3 protein: CASKPTGGRVETQYF. The DNA for the CDR3 is TGTGCCAGCAAACCGACAGGGGGCAGGGTAGAGACCCAGTACTTC. The chain joins TRBV7-9 to TRBJ2-5; 10 bases are a match to TRBD1. The CDR3 runs 15 residues. J gave up 4 bases and V 7 bases, and 9 bases lay outside the gene matches. Germline loops: CDR1 SEHNR, CDR2 FQNEAQ (reference sequence).

The chain couples TRBV5-1 to TRBJ2-2; the match to TRBD1 covers 8 bases. V was pared by 2 bases and J by 6 bases, with 0 bases of the junction left unmatched. This CDR3 region has 13 residues. The V gene's germline CDR1 is SGHRS and CDR2 YFSETQ. The CDR3 DNA is TGCGCCAGCAGCTTACAGGGGGCCGGGGAGCTGTTTTTT. Its protein product is CASSLQGAGELFF.

This clone was counted a single time. The chain carries TRBV2 and TRBJ1-2, with TRBD1 matching over 9 bases. Germline-derived CDR1 and CDR2 are SNHLY and FYNNEI. J lost 8 bases, V lost 6 bases, and 7 bases had no gene match. The CDR3 contains 13 residues. CDR3 in amino acids: CASRGLTGGGYTF. CDR3 coding DNA: TGTGCCAGCAGGGGCCTCACAGGGGGCGGCTACACCTTC.

For the CDR3, the DNA is TGTGCCAGCAGCCTACCGACTAGCGGGGGCCGCTACGAGCAGTACTTC. It codes for CASSLPTSGGRYEQYF. The chain has TRBV5-6 and TRBJ2-7; 12 nucleotides match TRBD2. Germline values: CDR1 SGHDT, CDR2 YYEEEE. J gave up 3 bases and V 4 bases, and 8 bases lay outside the gene matches. The CDR3 covers 16 residues.

DNA of the CDR3: TGTGCCAGTAGTATAGGCAGGGCTAGCAATCAGCCCCAGCATTTT. Protein product: CASSIGRASNQPQHF. The rearrangement links TRBV19 to TRBJ1-5; D perhaps matches TRBD1 (5 bases). Trimming stripped 1 base from V and 0 bases from J, with 7 bases between. The CDR3 is made up of 15 amino acids. The germline gives CDR1 LNHDA, CDR2 SQIVND (reference sequence).

The chain couples TRBV7-2 to TRBJ2-7, with 7 bases matching TRBD1. Germline CDR1 reads SGHTA; CDR2 reads FQGNSA. CDR3 length: 15 amino acids. J lost 0 bases, V lost 4 bases, and 6 bases had no gene match. The CDR3 bases are TGTGCCAGCAGCTCCACAGGGGATAGCTCCTACGAGCAGTACTTC. This encodes CASSSTGDSSYEQYF.

The chain recombines TRBV5-4 with TRBJ2-1; D remains unclear. This CDR3 is built from 12 residues. Germline V gene data show CDR1 as SGHNT and CDR2 as YYREEE (reference sequence). Trimming left V 0 bases short and J 4 bases short, with 2 bases between. This CDR3 is CASSLAYNEQFF. The CDR3 DNA sequence: TGTGCCAGCAGCTTGGCTTACAATGAGCAGTTCTTC.

The rearrangement links TRBV5-1 to TRBJ1-5, with 11 bases lining up with TRBD1. This CDR3 has 16 residues. The V gene's germline CDR1 is SGHRS and CDR2 YFSETQ. V lost 4 bases and J lost 9; bases outside the gene matches: 12. In DNA form, the CDR3 reads TGCGCCAGCAGCCCGAACCGGGACAGGGGGTGTTGGCCCCAGCATTTT. This encodes CASSPNRDRGCWPQHF.

The V gene is TRBV28, the J gene TRBJ1-1; a weak D match, TRBD1 (6 bases). The CDR3 contains 15 residues. V lost 5 bases, J lost 0 bases, and 13 bases lay in between. Germline CDR1 MDHEN, CDR2 SYDVKM. In nucleotides, the CDR3 is TGTGCCAGCAGTCCGCCAACAGGGCTGAACACTGAAGCTTTCTTT. Translating gives CASSPPTGLNTEAFF. Full variable domain (rest looked up from reference TRBV28 and TRBJ1-1): DVKVTQSSRYLVKRTGEKVFLECVQDMDHENMFWYRQDPGLGLRLIYFSYDVKMKEKGDIPEGYSVSREKKERFSLILESASTNQTSMYLCASSPPTGLNTEAFFGQGTRLTVV.

This clone is judged medium-sized. The chain carries TRBV3-1 (or the pseudogene TRBV3-2) and TRBJ1-2; 7 positions agree with TRBD1. The trim removed 1 base at V and 4 bases at J, leaving 0 bases unmatched. The CDR3 length is 13 residues. From germline, CDR1 is LGHDT and CDR2 YNNKEL (reference sequence). The CDR3 spells CASSQAGGYGYTF. DNA of the CDR3: TGTGCCAGCAGCCAAGCAGGGGGCTATGGCTACACCTTC.

DNA for the CDR3: TGTGCCAGCAGACTATTCCGGGACACAAAAGTCTATGGCTACACCTTC. Translation gives CASRLFRDTKVYGYTF. The chain has TRBV9 and TRBJ1-2, with D tentatively TRBD1 (6 bases). Germline V CDR1 and CDR2: SGDLS, YYNGEE. V lost 5 bases and J 4 bases, leaving 21 bases between the germline ends. The CDR3 is 16 residues long.

The chain joins TRBV11-1 to TRBJ2-1, with TRBD2 matching 8 bases. This CDR3 is built from 16 residues. After removal of 3 bases from V and 3 bases from J, the junction contained 7 bases not matched to a gene. Germline V gene sequence: CDR1 SGHAT, CDR2 FQDESV (reference sequence). CDR3: CASSFPTSGFYNEQFF. The CDR3 region has the DNA TGTGCCAGCAGCTTTCCTACTAGCGGCTTCTACAATGAGCAGTTCTTC.

This clone was seen a handful of times. The J gene is TRBJ2-7, the V gene TRBV2; 7 nucleotides line up with TRBD1. Germline V gene lookup returns CDR1 SNHLY and CDR2 FYNNEI. The CDR3 extends over 14 amino acids. V dropped 7 bases and J dropped 0; count of bases not matched to a gene: 6. As DNA, the CDR3 is TGTGCCAGCAACGACAGGGCCCGCTCCTACGAGCAGTACTTC. Its translation: CASNDRARSYEQYF.

The chain combines TRBV7-2 with TRBJ2-7; D is perhaps TRBD2 (6 bases). Germline assignment: CDR1 SGHTA and CDR2 FQGNSA. Trimming shortened V by 3 bases and J by 12 bases, and 15 bases separated the two germline ends. The CDR3 is 12 amino acids. This chain's CDR3 is CASSFPGGASYF. The CDR3 nucleotides are TGTGCCAGCAGCTTCCCCGGGGGTGCTTCGTACTTC.

This chain links TRBV7-9 with TRBJ1-2; D might be TRBD1 (5 bases). Germline CDR1 and CDR2: SEHNR and FQNEAQ (reference sequence). This CDR3 spans 14 amino acids. V was pared by 5 bases and J by 6 bases, with 16 bases between. This CDR3 is CASSPGPGLNGYTF. CDR3 nucleotide sequence: TGTGCCAGCAGCCCAGGACCAGGGTTGAATGGCTACACCTTC.

This sequence joins TRBV6-6 and TRBJ1-1, with D tentatively TRBD1 (5 bases). V lost 9 bases, J lost 3 bases, and 14 bases lay in between. This CDR3 spans 13 amino acids. Per the germline V gene, CDR1 is MNHNY and CDR2 is SVGAGI (reference sequence). DNA of the CDR3: TGTGCCAGTAGGAAGGGGTGGGACACTGAAGCTTTCTTT. It is translated as CASRKGWDTEAFF.

The gene calls are TRBV29-1 and TRBJ1-1; D may be TRBD1 (5 bases). V gave up 7 bases and J gave up 5 bases, with 14 bases separating them. Germline V gene lookup returns CDR1 SQVTM and CDR2 ANQGSEA. The CDR3 totals 12 residues. The CDR3 sequence is CSARGGGTEAFF. The DNA for the CDR3 is TGCAGCGCCCGGGGCGGGGGGACTGAAGCTTTCTTT.

The chain recombines TRBV7-6 with TRBJ2-2; D perhaps matches TRBD1 (6 bases). Germline V gene sequence: CDR1 SGHVS, CDR2 FNYEAQ. The V end was cut by 5 bases, the J end by 7 bases, with 17 bases between. The CDR3 extends over 15 amino acids. The CDR3: CASSHGQNLVGELFF. The DNA of the CDR3 is TGTGCCAGCAGCCACGGACAGAACCTAGTCGGGGAGCTGTTTTTT.

V gene TRBV29-1 combines with J gene TRBJ2-2, with D unclear. V lost 3 bases and J lost 0, with 5 bases in between. Germline V gene lookup returns CDR1 SQVTM and CDR2 ANQGSEA. The CDR3 has 13 residues. The CDR3 DNA sequence: TGCAGCGTTGATACTGCGAACACCGGGGAGCTGTTTTTT. Residues: CSVDTANTGELFF.

This clone appeared a few times. The J gene is TRBJ2-5, the V gene TRBV4-3; perhaps TRBD1 as D (5 bases). The CDR3 is 14 amino acids. Trimming cost V 0 bases and J 4 bases, with 9 bases left between them. Germline V gene lookup returns CDR1 LGHNA and CDR2 YSLEER. DNA for the CDR3: TGCGCCAGCAGCCAAGATCCAGGGCGAGAGACCCAGTACTTC. As protein: CASSQDPGRETQYF.

This clone was seen a few times. The chain joins TRBV29-1 to TRBJ2-7; possible D gene TRBD1, 5 bases. The CDR3 sequence is 14 residues long. Germline V lookup: CDR1 SQVTM, CDR2 ANQGSEA. The V gene lost 6 bases and the J gene lost 4 bases, with 19 bases spanning the gap. The CDR3 protein is CSVAFGAAWYEQYF. The CDR3 nucleotides are TGCAGCGTCGCTTTTGGGGCAGCTTGGTACGAGCAGTACTTC.

The chain joins TRBV29-1 to TRBJ1-2; D gene unclear. From germline, CDR1 is SQVTM and CDR2 ANQGSEA. Trimming left V 4 bases short and J 4 bases short, with 13 bases between. The CDR3 sequence is 13 residues long. The CDR3 reads CSVARTNIYGYTF. As DNA, the CDR3 is TGCAGCGTTGCCAGGACTAATATCTATGGCTACACCTTC. Using reference TRBV29-1 and TRBJ1-2 for the parts outside the CDR3, the full variable domain is SAVISQKPSRDICQRGTSLTIQCQVDSQVTMMFWYRQQPGQSLTLIATANQGSEATYESGFVIDKFPISRPNLTFSTLTVSNMSPEDSSIYLCSVARTNIYGYTFGSGTRLTVV.

This chain uses TRBV5-5 with TRBJ2-7; D possibly corresponds to TRBD1 (5 bases). Germline assignment: CDR1 SGHKS and CDR2 YYEKEE (reference sequence). The CDR3 runs to 14 residues. Trimming cost V 3 bases and J 0 bases, with 10 bases left between them. The CDR3 loop reads CASSWAGPSYEQYF. In nucleotides, the CDR3 is TGTGCCAGCAGCTGGGCAGGGCCCTCCTACGAGCAGTACTTC.

This clone is a singleton in its sample. This chain uses TRBV1 with TRBJ2-7; the D call TRBD2 from the table was never checked on the DNA. TRBV1 is termed a pseudogene. CDR3 size: 16 residues. The CDR3 is CTSSQNSGARPYEQYF. The DNA of the CDR3 is TGCACCAGCAGCCAGAATAGCGGGGCCCGGCCCTACGAGCAGTACTTC.

V gene TRBV29-1 combines with J gene TRBJ2-7; 8 nucleotides match TRBD1. The CDR3 length is 13 residues. J gave up 2 bases and V 6 bases, and 6 bases lay outside the gene matches. CDR1 is SQVTM, CDR2 ANQGSEA, per germline. Here the CDR3 reads CSVGTGPAYEQYF. The CDR3 DNA reads as TGCAGCGTAGGGACAGGCCCGGCCTACGAGCAGTACTTC.

This rearrangement joins TRBV7-9 to TRBJ1-4; 7 bases align to TRBD1. V shed 4 bases and J 8 bases; nucleotides not matched to a gene: 1. The CDR3 contains 12 residues. Germline V gene sequence: CDR1 SEHNR, CDR2 FQNEAQ (reference sequence). CDR3 sequence (DNA): TGTGCCAGCAGCTGGACAGGCGAAAAACTGTTTTTT. Its protein is CASSWTGEKLFF. Together with reference TRBV7-9 and TRBJ1-4, the CDR3 gives the full variable domain: DTGVSQNPRHKITKRGQNVTFRCDPISEHNRLYWYRQTLGQGPEFLTYFQNEAQLEKSRLLSDRFSAERPKGSFSTLEIQRTEQGDSAMYLCASSWTGEKLFFGSGTQLSVL.

This chain joins TRBV10-1 and TRBJ2-1, with 9 bases aligning to TRBD2. The V segment lost 5 bases and the J segment 3 bases; nucleotides outside the gene matches: 2. CDR1 and CDR2 (germline): WNHNN, SYGVQD (reference sequence). This CDR3 spans 14 amino acids. CDR3 loop: CASSSSGSYNEQFF. In DNA, the CDR3 is TGCGCCAGCAGTAGTAGCGGGAGCTACAATGAGCAGTTCTTC.

The chain employs TRBV7-9 and TRBJ2-1; possible D gene TRBD1, 6 bases. V gave up 3 bases and J gave up 3 bases, with 15 bases separating them. The CDR3 loop spans 16 amino acids. CDR1 is SEHNR and CDR2 is FQNEAQ in the germline V gene (reference sequence). CDR3 protein: CASSFLDSPVYNEQFF. CDR3 DNA sequence: TGTGCCAGCAGCTTTCTGGACAGTCCCGTCTACAATGAGCAGTTCTTC. The variable domain in full, with the rest retrieved from reference TRBV7-9 and TRBJ2-1, is DTGVSQNPRHKITKRGQNVTFRCDPISEHNRLYWYRQTLGQGPEFLTYFQNEAQLEKSRLLSDRFSAERPKGSFSTLEIQRTEQGDSAMYLCASSFLDSPVYNEQFFGPGTRLTVL.